This TCR beta chain was documented in a study of cytomegalovirus exposure and HLA in healthy donors. General study findings and limits: The study listed 150 to 200 cytomegalovirus-associated TCR beta chains.

The CDR3 covers 15 residues. The germline V gene encodes CDR1 KGHSH and CDR2 LQKENI. With 5 bases clipped from V and 0 bases from J, the junction kept 4 bases outside the gene matches. On this clone: Antigen specificity is unknown.

PCR employed 60 Vbeta and 13 Jbeta primers. Using immunoSEQ multiplex PCR, the repertoire was profiled, and TCRdb retains in-frame clones only, with some absent. The sample records just over 150,000 clones, approximately 84% being singletons. The specimen sequenced was PBMCs. The V call is TRBV18, the J call TRBJ1-5, with 7 bases that match TRBD1. The receptor's source is a young man in good health and CMV-seropositive. The chain's CDR3 is CASSDTGDSNQPQHF. CDR3 in DNA: TGTGCCAGCTCAGATACAGGGGATAGCAATCAGCCCCAGCATTTT.